The subject of this entry is one TCR beta chain. This clone showed up just once. Its antigen target is currently unknown. No per-base quality is available; no much larger clone lies one base away. The data belong to a study of shared T cell receptors in the human thymus (TCRdb year 2021). Study-wide context: The study examined how the human thymus generates shared, self-reactive T-cell receptor alpha chains.

Libraries were built with the immunoSEQ multiplex PCR assay. TCRdb took over this immuneACCESS table, retaining in-frame rearrangements with V and J assigned. Such tables are incomplete; in checked studies, under half of the missing clones stem from an unresolved V gene, and the remainder is unexplained. Recorded for this sample are some 700,000 clones; 80% to 90% of them occurred a single time. The ten most abundant clones make up more than 0.01% of the sample. The CDR3, from cysteine to phenylalanine, totals 14 residues. CDR3 DNA only is kept here, 42 bases in frame from base 1. These data were likewise used in another study, on human thymus T cells. Reported in the second study: In Finland, the donors were immunologically healthy infants who were having open corrective cardiac surgery for congenital heart defects. Thymus tissue was collected as surgical resects that were removed during corrective cardiac surgery. Both the thymic and the peripheral blood repertoires appeared to show biased V and J gene segment usage. According to the related research, thymic TCR repertoires were highly overlapping among unrelated individuals. TCR alpha and beta repertoires from about 8 infant thymus samples and four related peripheral blood samples were characterized in the study. Donor ages ranged from 7 to 244 days, and the cohort comprised 5 to 7 male and two female infants. After being mechanically released from the tissue, thymocytes were kept at -70 degrees C in pellets of roughly 10-33 million cells. A QIAsymphony instrument was used to extract genomic DNA from the frozen cell pellets. TCRB and TCRAD loci were amplified from a standardized quantity of quality-controlled genomic DNA using the immunoSEQ multiplex PCR assay. Amplicons spanned the V(D)J region at a length sufficient to cover the CDR3 and identify V and J genes. Amplicon sequencing was performed on an Illumina platform through the commercial immunoSEQ service. Primer bias and sequencing errors were corrected as previously described, and TCRAD and TCRB were defined on the basis of the IMGT database. immunoSEQ Analyzer 3.0 and VDJTools were used for repertoire analysis, which covered basic statistics, V/J segment usage, diversity estimates, rarefaction and pairwise overlap. To estimate diversity, the Chao1, ChaoE, Efron-Thisted, Shannon and inverse Simpson indices were applied, and diversity was also estimated on datasets down-sampled to the smallest sample. Repertoire overlap was determined by strict matching of CDR3 nucleotide sequence, V gene and J gene, and Jaccard-based multidimensional scaling clustering was applied. On average, about 810,000 unique TCRB clonotypes were obtained from thymus samples, compared with about 84,000 from blood samples.

The sequence derives from a girl under two years old with a congenital heart defect. Donor details come from another sample of the same person, matched by shared clones. Recombination linked TRBV1 to TRBJ1-1. TRBV1 is assigned pseudogene status. Material for sequencing was thymocytes. The CDR3 protein sequence reads: CTSSAGRLNTEAFF. The nucleotide sequence reads TGCACCAGCAGTGCGGGACGGCTAAACACTGAAGCTTTCTTT.